What follows are 14 T cell receptor beta chains derived from one specimen sequenced in a study of CD8+CD57+ T cells in acquired aplastic anemia. CDR3 and TCR beta VDJ profiling relied on a genomic DNA template. TCRdb independently ran MiXCR on the reads; one entry per CDR3 protein. Among more than 150,000 distinct CDR3 sequences listed, 40% to 50% were seen once. The specimen sequenced was sorted CD4+, CD8+, or CD8+CD57+ T cells (not recorded which) from PBMCs. Source of these receptors: a human donor in good health.

A few counts support this clonotype. A read error may explain this, as a much larger clone is one base away. This likely comes from a read error, as the CDR3 has no conserved phenylalanine or tryptophan at its end. The CDR3 DNA is TGTGCCAGCAGCCCATCTCCCAACAGCTCTGGAAACACCATATATTCT. Residues: CASSPSPNSSGNTIYS. The V and J genes are TRBV14 and TRBJ1-3; D ambiguous. This CDR3 region has 16 residues. Germline CDR1 is SGHDN and CDR2 is FVKESK. V lost 4 bases, J lost 0 bases, and 13 bases lay in between.

Turning to this clonotype: This likely comes from a read error, as the CDR3 has no conserved phenylalanine or tryptophan at its end. The genes are TRBV19 and TRBJ2-1; D might be TRBD1 (5 bases). There are 13 residues in the CDR3. With 7 bases removed from V and 2 bases from J, the gap between germline ends came to 9 bases. Germline-derived CDR1 and CDR2 are LNHDA and SQIVND (reference sequence). The CDR3 sequence: CASKGAPYNEQFL. The CDR3 DNA sequence: TGTGCCAGTAAAGGGGCTCCCTACAATGAGCAGTTCCTT.

This clonotype was counted between two and nine times. The CDR3 DNA reads as TGTGCCAGCAGCCAAGAAGGGCGCCACTATGGCTACACCTTC. This translates into CASSQEGRHYGYTF. The chain links TRBV3-1 to TRBJ1-2; unclear D gene. This CDR3 contains 14 residues. The ends were cut back, 0 bases at V and 3 bases at J, with 8 bases in the middle. Germline values: CDR1 LGHDT, CDR2 YNNKEL (reference sequence).

This clonotype was detected only once. The rearrangement links TRBV24-1 to TRBJ1-2, with TRBD1 matching 7 bases. V was clipped by 4 bases and J by 4 bases; unmatched bases: 11. The CDR3 extends over 16 amino acids. Germline V CDR1 and CDR2: KGHDR, SFDVKD. CDR3 nucleotide sequence: TGTGCCACCAGTGACGGCTACAGGGGTATAGGCTATGGCTACACCTTC. It yields the protein CATSDGYRGIGYGYTF.

In its sample, this clonotype was seen a few times. The chain employs TRBV5-1 and TRBJ2-7; 7 positions agree with TRBD1. The CDR3 length is 14 residues. Germline values: CDR1 SGHRS, CDR2 YFSETQ. Losses at the gene ends were 4 bases for V and 2 bases for J; bases not matched to a gene: 6. The chain's CDR3 is CASSVRQGAYEQYF. The CDR3 DNA reads as TGCGCCAGCAGCGTCCGACAGGGTGCCTACGAGCAGTACTTC.

This chain links TRBV12-3 or TRBV12-4 with TRBJ2-3, with 8 bases matching TRBD2. The CDR3 extends over 15 amino acids. V lost 4 bases to trimming and J lost 11 bases; unmatched junction nucleotides: 14. This CDR3 reads CASSSLAVERNEQYF. The DNA of the CDR3 is TGTGCCAGCAGTTCACTAGCGGTGGAGCGGAATGAGCAGTATTTT.

The V and J genes are TRBV20-1 and TRBJ2-5; D may correspond to TRBD1 or TRBD2 (6 bases each). Germline CDR1 reads DFQATT; CDR2 reads SNEGSKA (reference sequence). The CDR3 is 15 amino acids. The V end lost 0 bases, the J end lost 5 bases, and 16 bases lay between the germline ends. CDR3: CSARDLGGGRETQYF. The DNA for the CDR3 is TGCAGTGCTAGAGATTTGGGGGGCGGTCGGGAGACCCAGTACTTC.

The chain is built from TRBV10-2 and TRBJ2-3; the D gene is possibly TRBD2 (5 bases). V was shortened by 1 base and J by 2 bases, with 16 bases between the two germline ends. Germline CDR1 reads WSHSY; CDR2 reads SAAADI. This CDR3 region has 17 residues. The CDR3 DNA is TGCGCCAGCAGTGAGTGGATAGCGCTACTCATCACAGATACGCAGTATTTT. Translated, it gives CASSEWIALLITDTQYF.

In its sample, this clonotype was seen a few times. This chain joins TRBV30 and TRBJ1-6, with TRBD1 identical over 8 bases. The CDR3 extends over 14 amino acids. The germline CDR1 and CDR2 sequences are GTSNPN and SVGIG (reference sequence). Trimming took 7 bases from V and 6 from J; bases not matched to a gene: 8. The CDR3 sequence: CAFKGQGRNSPLHF. The CDR3 region has the DNA TGTGCCTTTAAAGGACAGGGCCGTAATTCACCCCTCCACTTT.

V usage is TRBV6-2 or TRBV6-3 and J usage is TRBJ2-3; 10 nucleotides line up with TRBD2. There are 16 residues in the CDR3. The germline V gene has CDR1 MNHEY and CDR2 SVGEGT. J lost 8 bases, V lost 0 bases, and 8 bases had no gene match. The CDR3 here is CASSYSPSGRAGTQYF. Here the CDR3 DNA reads TGTGCCAGCAGTTACTCTCCAAGCGGGAGGGCCGGTACGCAGTATTTT.

This chain connects TRBV18 to TRBJ1-5; tentatively, D is TRBD1 (5 bases). Per the germline V gene, CDR1 is KGHSH and CDR2 is LQKENI. The CDR3 is made up of 13 amino acids. Trimming stripped 2 bases from V and 8 bases from J, with 10 bases between. The CDR3 protein is CASSPNGGEPQHF. The CDR3 coding sequence is TGTGCCAGCTCACCAAACGGGGGTGAGCCCCAGCATTTT.

With respect to this clonotype: A much larger clone differs by one base, so this may be a read error. The V and J genes are TRBV11-2 and TRBJ2-1, with TRBD2 matching 10 bases. The J segment lost 8 bases and the V segment lost 2 bases, leaving 9 bases of the junction unmatched. The CDR3 totals 16 residues. Per germline, CDR1 SGHAT and CDR2 FQNNGV. This chain's CDR3 is CASSLSLAGGNDEQFF. Written as DNA, the CDR3 is TGTGCCAGCAGCTTAAGTTTAGCGGGAGGAAACGATGAGCAGTTCTTC.

With respect to this clonotype: Likely a read error: the CDR3 ends without its conserved phenylalanine or tryptophan. The chain is built from TRBV10-3 and TRBJ1-2; D may be TRBD1 (6 bases). V lost 6 bases to trimming and J lost 11 bases, with 28 bases between them. CDR3 length: 16 amino acids. Germline V gene sequence: CDR1 ENHRY, CDR2 SYGVKD. The CDR3 here is CAIRRGGVRDTQGYTS. In nucleotides, the CDR3 is TGTGCCATCAGGAGAGGGGGGGTCCGGGACACACAAGGTTACACCTCC.

This clonotype was observed many times. J is TRBJ2-3 and V is TRBV20-1; 10 bases align to TRBD2. The J segment lost 5 bases and the V segment lost 0 bases, leaving 8 bases of the junction unmatched. This CDR3 spans 16 amino acids. The germline V gene encodes CDR1 DFQATT and CDR2 SNEGSKA (reference sequence). CDR3 loop: CSARDASGSPQDTQYF. CDR3 bases: TGCAGTGCTAGAGACGCTAGCGGGAGTCCACAAGATACGCAGTATTTT.